These T cell receptor beta chains were read from a single sample in a study of blood T cell repertoires in COVID-19. Profiling relied on immunoSEQ multiplex PCR, and the TCRdb table lists in-frame clones only, not all of them. The sample records fewer than 35,000 clones, about 85% being singletons. Sequenced: peripheral blood. The receptors shown here come from a man between 65 and 85 years old with acute or convalescent COVID-19. The CDR3 runs from the conserved cysteine through the conserved F or W. D genes are given only for firm matches. Some rows have no size entry. The others give once, few or many, or a class for an expanded clone.

clone size	D gene	V gene	J gene	CDR3 protein	CDR3 DNA
.	TRBD1	TRBV18	TRBJ1-6	CASSSAGTGVRF	TGTGCCAGCTCATCCGCCGGGACAGGGGTACGTTTT
.	.	TRBV27	TRBJ1-5	CASSWSGAQPQHF	TGTGCCAGCAGTTGGAGCGGTGCTCAGCCCCAGCATTTT
.	TRBD1	TRBV27	TRBJ1-2	CASSLSGQGYGYTF	TGTGCCAGCAGTTTATCCGGACAGGGGTATGGCTACACCTTC
once	TRBD1	TRBV7-6	TRBJ1-4	CASSSYQGAPNEKLFF	TGTGCCAGCAGCTCCTACCAGGGGGCACCTAATGAAAAACTGTTTTTT
once	.	TRBV7-2	TRBJ1-3	CASSSPYSSGNTIYF	TGTGCCAGCAGCTCCCCGTACAGCTCTGGAAACACCATATATTTT
.	.	TRBV20-1	TRBJ1-2	CSADRGGGYTF	TGCAGTGCTGACCGAGGCGGCGGCTACACCTTC
.	TRBD1	TRBV7-2	TRBJ2-5	CASSLLGGTGRAQYF	TGTGCCAGCAGCTTATTAGGCGGGACAGGAAGGGCCCAGTACTTC
.	TRBD2	TRBV11-2	TRBJ2-7	CASSSGLAGGSEQYF	TGTGCCAGCAGCTCGGGACTAGCGGGAGGGAGTGAGCAGTACTTC
.	.	TRBV28	TRBJ2-7	CASEYMRGSGTYEQYF	TGTGCCAGCGAGTATATGCGGGGCTCCGGGACCTACGAGCAGTACTTC
.	TRBD2	TRBV14	TRBJ2-5	CASSQGGGGYETQYF	TGTGCCAGCAGCCAAGGAGGCGGGGGGTATGAGACCCAGTACTTC
few	TRBD1	TRBV28	TRBJ2-3	CASRQGLATDTQYF	TGTGCCAGCAGACAGGGGCTTGCCACAGATACGCAGTATTTT
.	TRBD1	TRBV3-1/TRBV3-2	TRBJ2-7	CASSPQQGGQYF	TGTGCCAGCAGCCCGCAACAGGGGGGGCAGTACTTC
.	TRBD2	TRBV28	TRBJ2-1	CASGTTSGPSSYNEQFF	TGTGCCAGCGGGACGACTAGCGGGCCGAGCTCCTACAATGAGCAGTTCTTC
few	TRBD1	TRBV30	TRBJ1-4	CAWSPHGQGVKLFF	TGTGCCTGGAGTCCCCATGGACAGGGAGTAAAACTGTTTTTT
.	TRBD2	TRBV6-5	TRBJ2-7	CASSPGTSGTYEQYF	TGTGCCAGCAGTCCCGGGACTAGCGGGACCTACGAGCAGTACTTC
.	.	TRBV6-5	TRBJ2-2	CASSYLLGELFF	TGTGCCAGCAGTTACCTCTTGGGGGAGCTGTTTTTT
.	TRBD1	TRBV19	TRBJ1-2	CASSPGTANNYGYTF	TGTGCCAGTAGTCCGGGGACAGCGAATAACTATGGCTACACCTTC
.	.	TRBV6-5	TRBJ1-2	CASSVRSQGGGGYTF	TGTGCCAGCAGCGTCCGGAGTCAGGGAGGAGGGGGCTACACCTTC
.	.	TRBV5-1	TRBJ1-2	CASSLVLGPGVRGYTF	TGCGCCAGCAGCTTGGTGTTGGGGCCGGGGGTTCGGGGCTACACCTTC
few	.	TRBV11-2	TRBJ2-2	CASRSVGELFF	TGTGCCAGCAGATCGGTCGGGGAGCTGTTTTTT
once	TRBD2	TRBV30	TRBJ2-1	CAWSPFSGTSGNYNEQFF	TGTGCCTGGAGTCCCTTCTCAGGGACTAGCGGGAACTACAATGAGCAGTTCTTC
.	.	TRBV2	TRBJ2-6	CASREEGGAGANVLTF	TGTGCCAGCAGGGAAGAAGGGGGAGCTGGGGCCAACGTCCTGACTTTC
.	TRBD1	TRBV11-2	TRBJ1-1	CASSSQGGNTEAFF	TGTGCCAGCAGCTCACAGGGGGGGAACACTGAAGCTTTCTTT
.	.	TRBV5-6	TRBJ2-5	CASSSWGEAETQYF	TGTGCCAGCAGCTCTTGGGGGGAGGCAGAGACCCAGTACTTC
once	TRBD1	TRBV27	TRBJ1-4	CASSIRTGVDEKLFF	TGTGCCAGCAGTATCCGGACAGGGGTCGATGAAAAACTGTTTTTT
.	.	TRBV6-5	TRBJ2-2	CASSRGGVSGELFF	TGTGCCAGCAGCAGAGGGGGGGTATCCGGGGAGCTGTTTTTT
.	TRBD1	TRBV28	TRBJ2-7	CASRDRVTYEQYF	TGTGCCAGCCGGGACAGGGTCACCTACGAGCAGTACTTC
.	.	TRBV7-2	TRBJ1-4	CASSLERELFF	TGTGCCAGCAGCTTAGAACGGGAACTGTTTTTT
.	.	TRBV11-3	TRBJ2-7	CASSLGADSQYF	TGTGCCAGCAGCTTAGGGGCGGACAGTCAGTACTTC
.	TRBD1	TRBV18	TRBJ2-1	CASSPNPDRVAYNEQFF	TGTGCCAGCTCACCCAACCCGGACAGGGTTGCCTACAATGAGCAGTTCTTC
.	.	TRBV6-5	TRBJ2-1	CASSYSGGPREQFF	TGTGCCAGCAGTTACTCCGGGGGGCCAAGGGAGCAGTTCTTC
.	TRBD2	TRBV6-5	TRBJ2-7	CASSGTSGKWEQYF	TGTGCCAGCAGCGGGACTAGCGGGAAGTGGGAGCAGTACTTC
.	TRBD1	TRBV9	TRBJ1-2	CASSVAGTGGNGYTF	TGTGCCAGCAGCGTAGCGGGTACAGGGGGGAATGGCTACACCTTC
.	.	TRBV4-2	TRBJ1-4	CASSQDQLLPGTLEPENEKLFF	TGTGCCAGCAGCCAAGATCAGCTCCTCCCCGGGACTTTGGAGCCGGAGAATGAAAAACTGTTTTTT
.	TRBD2	TRBV10-2	TRBJ2-3	CASSPSGGRDTQYF	TGCGCCAGCAGTCCTAGCGGGGGGAGGGATACGCAGTATTTT
few	.	TRBV4-2	TRBJ2-2	CASSQDPGSLTGELFF	TGTGCCAGCAGCCAAGATCCTGGTAGCCTTACCGGGGAGCTGTTTTTT
.	.	TRBV10-1	TRBJ2-3	CASSESRSAGDTQYF	TGCGCCAGCAGTGAGTCGAGATCGGCGGGGGATACGCAGTATTTT
.	TRBD1	TRBV29-1	TRBJ2-7	CSVAVTGADGEQYF	TGCAGCGTTGCCGTTACAGGGGCCGACGGCGAGCAGTACTTC
.	TRBD2	TRBV3-1/TRBV3-2	TRBJ2-5	CASSQDFGLAGRGETQYF	TGTGCCAGCAGCCAAGATTTCGGACTAGCGGGGAGGGGAGAGACCCAGTACTTC
.	.	TRBV5-8	TRBJ2-5	CASSWTGSRGGTQYF	TGTGCCAGCAGCTGGACCGGGTCTAGGGGAGGGACCCAGTACTTC
.	.	TRBV11-2	TRBJ1-3	CASSLGGTAAGNTIYF	TGTGCCAGCAGCTTAGGCGGGACGGCGGCTGGAAACACCATATATTTT
.	.	TRBV10-3	TRBJ1-1	CAISDPTENTEAFF	TGTGCCATCAGTGACCCGACAGAGAACACTGAAGCTTTCTTT
.	.	TRBV6-1	TRBJ2-2	CASSEANPMGGRTGELFF	TGTGCCAGCAGTGAAGCGAACCCGATGGGGGGTAGGACCGGGGAGCTGTTTTTT
.	TRBD2	TRBV7-2	TRBJ2-1	CASSLGTSALYEQFF	TGTGCCAGCAGCTTGGGGACTAGCGCTCTTTATGAGCAGTTCTTC
.	.	TRBV9	TRBJ1-3	CASSRLGQAISGNTIYF	TGTGCCAGCAGCCGCCTTGGGCAGGCCATTTCTGGAAACACCATATATTTT
.	.	TRBV6-2/TRBV6-3	TRBJ1-1	CASSTPGSTEAFF	TGTGCCAGCAGTACCCCCGGGAGCACTGAAGCTTTCTTT
.	.	TRBV27	TRBJ2-7	CASSLSSSSYEQYF	TGTGCCAGCAGTTTATCGTCCAGCTCCTACGAGCAGTACTTC
.	TRBD2	TRBV6-2/TRBV6-3	TRBJ2-2	CASSFPTSGTLGELFF	TGTGCCAGCAGTTTCCCGACTAGCGGGACTCTCGGGGAGCTGTTTTTT
.	TRBD2	TRBV6-5	TRBJ2-7	CASHKGGEQYF	TGTGCCAGCCACAAGGGAGGGGAGCAGTACTTC
.	.	TRBV2	TRBJ1-1	CASTNSMNTEAFF	TGTGCCAGCACGAACAGTATGAACACTGAAGCTTTCTTT
.	TRBD1	TRBV29-1	TRBJ2-1	CSYKTGQGAYNEQFF	TGCAGCTACAAAACCGGACAGGGGGCCTATAATGAGCAGTTCTTC
.	.	TRBV28	TRBJ1-4	CASNPSLGGEGEKLFF	TGTGCCAGCAACCCTTCCCTCGGCGGGGAGGGGGAAAAACTGTTTTTT